This T cell receptor beta chain was identified in a study of blood T cell repertoires in COVID-19. Overall study context: Nucleic acid was either cDNA or gDNA, and it came from T cells, B-cell-depleted T cells, or PBMCs.

Authors' methods: Counts of nucleated cells, estimated from reference gene primer amplification, were obtained. The protocol was immunoSEQ multiplex PCR, while the TCRdb copy is restricted to in-frame clones and leaves out a portion. That table furnishes V, J and clone size, whereas the DNA furnished D and trimming. The table shows about 41,000 clones, with approximately 83% occurring only once. The CDR3 is 16 amino acids. After removal of 10 bases from V and 5 bases from J, the junction contained 14 bases not matched to a gene. The germline V gene has CDR1 MDHEN and CDR2 SYDVKM. The origin of this receptor is a woman over 75 with acute or convalescent COVID-19. The chain recombines TRBV28 with TRBJ2-2; 9 nucleotides align to TRBD1. Sequenced material: peripheral blood. CDR3 sequence (DNA): TGTGCCACCCAGCGGGGACGACAGGGGGGAACCGGGGAGCTGTTTTTT. Translated: CATQRGRQGGTGELFF.